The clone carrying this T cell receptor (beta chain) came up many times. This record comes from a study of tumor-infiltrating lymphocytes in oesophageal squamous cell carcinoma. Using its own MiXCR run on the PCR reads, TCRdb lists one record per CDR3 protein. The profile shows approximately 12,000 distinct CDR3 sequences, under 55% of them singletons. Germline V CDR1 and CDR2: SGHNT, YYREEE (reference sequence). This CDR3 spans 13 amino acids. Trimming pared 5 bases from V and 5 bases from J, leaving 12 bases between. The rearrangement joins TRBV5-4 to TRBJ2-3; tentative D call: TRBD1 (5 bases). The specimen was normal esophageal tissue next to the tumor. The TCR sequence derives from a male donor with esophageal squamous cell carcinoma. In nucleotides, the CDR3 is TGTGCCAGCAGAATCACAGGCCAAGATACGCAGTATTTT. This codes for CASRITGQDTQYF.